Included here is one T cell receptor beta chain sequence, with context. In this sample, this clone turned up a few times. Its antigen is still unknown. No much larger clonotype is one base removed from it; base qualities were not supplied. The sample belongs to a study of blood T cell repertoires in COVID-19 (dated by TCRdb to about 2020). Regarding the study in general: Samples covering the acute and convalescent phases of COVID-19 were provided by collaborators in the United States, Italy and Spain. The prospective study material was composed of cDNA or gDNA derived from T cells, B-cell-depleted T cells, or PBMCs. The dataset comprised deeply sampled blood TCRbeta repertoires from subjects exposed to, actively infected with, or recovered from COVID-19. The repertoires were released in a freely available public database meant as a resource for research on the immune response to SARS-CoV-2. The samples were drawn from two sources: the first 160 participants of the ongoing ImmuneRACE study, and over 1,000 subjects contributed by 6 global collaborators. A de-identified subject ID, COVID-19 status, age in years and sex were almost always included in the sample metadata. HLA class I and class II types, where available, came from metadata supplied by the sample provider rather than from assay-based typing.

The CDR3 holds 16 amino acids from the cysteine to the phenylalanine. Here the CDR3 DNA is all that survives: 48 bases in frame from base 1. TCRbeta CDR3 regions were amplified from genomic DNA by means of the immunoSEQ Assay, a bias-controlled multiplex PCR. Turning to the authors' computational methods: The number of nucleated cells in each sample was estimated from the amplification of reference gene primers within the assay. To quantify the absolute abundance of each unique TCRbeta CDR3 rearrangement, sequence reads were collapsed and filtered. For each sample, productive Simpson clonality was calculated by taking the square root of Simpson's diversity index across productive rearrangements. The immuneACCESS repertoire file appears here via TCRdb, limited to in-frame rearrangements. These files lack a portion of the clones; in checked studies, under half of the deficit traces to unresolved V genes, and the cause of the others is not known. V, J and clone size derive from that table, while D and trimming were established from the DNA sequence. Across this sample there are hundreds of thousands of clones, with 85% to 90% seen only once. The ten largest clones add up to about 15% of the sample.

Paper-wide results and their limitations: The quantity of clinical and demographic metadata differed by source and by participant and was supplied without curation.

Participants in the prospective study were aged 18 to 89 years, lived in some 24 United States geographic areas, and enrolled through a virtual design. Cohort assignment in the prospective study relied on participant-reported clinical history from a screening survey and a study questionnaire. A participant counted as exposed if, within 2 weeks of entering the study, that participant had been in contact with someone who had a PCR-confirmed or clinician-diagnosed COVID-19 case. Each participant in the prospective study had whole blood, serum and a nasopharyngeal or oropharyngeal swab collected by mobile phlebotomists. Prospective study participants could optionally give additional blood draws and questionnaires over an approximately 2-month period. Blood samples from the prospective study were shipped frozen or at room temperature prior to DNA extraction.

Sample: PBMCs or T cells enriched from blood (not recorded which). The chain is assembled from TRBV21-1 and TRBJ1-5. TRBV21-1 is shown as a pseudogene. This clonotype was obtained from a man aged 25 to 40 who had been exposed to COVID-19. The CDR3 in this case is CASSKAPRGGEQPQHF. The DNA is TGTGCCAGCAGCAAAGCCCCTCGGGGAGGGGAGCAGCCCCAGCATTTT.